One and the same sample provided the 24 T cell receptor beta chains below, sequenced in a study of Ad26.COV2.S vaccination and SARS-CoV-2 variants. Here immunoSEQ multiplex PCR was the method, and the copy in TCRdb shows in-frame clones only, minus some. The sample consists of 350,000 to 500,000 clones, 80% to 95% of them appearing once. Treatment in this sample: 15 to 20 received Ad26.COV2.S at low or high dose, single or two shots; about 5 received placebo; per-sample allocation not given. Sampling was done on day 63 after the first vaccine or placebo injection. The source was peripheral blood, collected in a trial of Ad26.COV2.S vaccine versus placebo. The source is a person aged 18-65 years who received the Ad26.COV2.S COVID-19 vaccine or a placebo.

This clone was counted once. This chain connects TRBV18 to TRBJ2-2, with D possibly called TRBD1 or TRBD2 (5 bases each). Germline V CDR1 and CDR2: KGHSH, LQKENI. Trimming took off 3 bases at V and 3 bases at J, with 11 bases between the two ends. There are 15 residues in the CDR3. The chain's CDR3 is CASSPNQGDTGELFF. For the CDR3, the DNA is TGTGCCAGCTCACCGAACCAGGGAGACACCGGGGAGCTGTTTTTT.

V is TRBV3-1 (or the pseudogene TRBV3-2) and J is TRBJ1-1; D call uncertain. Germline-derived CDR1 and CDR2 are LGHDT and YNNKEL (reference sequence). CDR3 length equals 13 residues. V was cut by 1 base and J by 11 bases, with 14 bases left in between. The CDR3 DNA sequence: TGTGCCAGCAGCCAAGCTGACACCCTGGAGGCTTTCTTT. This codes for CASSQADTLEAFF.

The V and J genes are TRBV7-3 and TRBJ2-1; 9 bases are a match to TRBD2. J gave up 4 bases and V 6 bases, and 10 bases lay outside the gene matches. Germline loops: CDR1 SGHTA, CDR2 FQGTGA. The CDR3 is 16 residues long. CDR3 in amino acids: CASRASGTSLYNEQFF. The CDR3 DNA reads TGTGCCAGCAGGGCCTCCGGGACTAGCCTGTACAATGAGCAGTTCTTC.

V and J are TRBV7-2 and TRBJ1-5, with D possibly TRBD1 on 5 matching bases. V lost 1 base, J lost 4 bases, and 14 bases lay in between. CDR3 length equals 16 residues. Germline-derived CDR1 and CDR2 are SGHTA and FQGNSA. CDR3 sequence reads: CASSLVGTEKNQPQHF. The CDR3 DNA follows: TGTGCCAGCAGCTTAGTAGGGACGGAAAAAAATCAGCCCCAGCATTTT.

The V and J genes are TRBV4-3 and TRBJ2-7; no reliable D call. The germline CDR1 and CDR2 sequences are LGHNA and YSLEER. V was shortened by 1 base and J by 3 bases, with 7 bases between the two germline ends. This CDR3 has 13 amino acids. This chain's CDR3 is CASSQGLHYEQYF. CDR3 nucleotides: TGCGCCAGCAGCCAAGGCCTTCACTACGAGCAGTACTTC.

J is TRBJ1-1 and V is TRBV19; D possibly corresponds to TRBD1 (5 bases). The germline V and J ends were trimmed by 6 bases and 1 base, with 12 bases remaining between them. CDR3 size: 14 residues. The germline V gene has CDR1 LNHDA and CDR2 SQIVND (reference sequence). Written as DNA, the CDR3 is TGTGCCAGTAGCCCGGGGCAGCCGAACACTGAAGCTTTCTTT. This gives the protein CASSPGQPNTEAFF.

The chain uses TRBV5-1 and TRBJ2-1, with D unresolved. The germline gives CDR1 SGHRS, CDR2 YFSETQ. V dropped 0 bases and J dropped 2 bases, with 3 bases sitting between them. The CDR3 length is 13 residues. CDR3 coding DNA: TGCGCCAGCAGCTTGGGAGCCTACAATGAGCAGTTCTTC. Amino acid sequence: CASSLGAYNEQFF. Full variable domain (remainder filled in from reference TRBV5-1 and TRBJ2-1): KAGVTQTPRYLIKTRGQQVTLSCSPISGHRSVSWYQQTPGQGLQFLFEYFSETQRNKGNFPGRFSGRQFSNSRSEMNVSTLELGDSALYLCASSLGAYNEQFFGPGTRLTVL.

The CDR3 DNA is TGCGCCAGCAGGTACATCCGGGGTCAGGGGGCTAGCGAGCAGTTCTTC. Translated: CASRYIRGQGASEQFF. The chain joins TRBV5-1 to TRBJ2-1; 8 bases align to TRBD1. Losses at the gene ends were 5 bases for V and 10 bases for J; bases not matched to a gene: 17. This CDR3 region has 16 residues. Per the germline V gene, CDR1 is SGHRS and CDR2 is YFSETQ. Complete variable domain (other parts from reference TRBV5-1 and TRBJ2-1): KAGVTQTPRYLIKTRGQQVTLSCSPISGHRSVSWYQQTPGQGLQFLFEYFSETQRNKGNFPGRFSGRQFSNSRSEMNVSTLELGDSALYLCASRYIRGQGASEQFFGPGTRLTVL.

The chain joins TRBV29-1 to TRBJ2-5, with D perhaps given as TRBD1 or TRBD2 (7 bases each). There are 12 residues in the CDR3. V dropped 4 bases and J dropped 5 bases, with 11 bases sitting between them. Looked up from germline, CDR1 is SQVTM and CDR2 is ANQGSEA. Here the CDR3 reads CSVGQGGETQYF. For the CDR3, the DNA is TGCAGCGTTGGACAGGGAGGGGAGACCCAGTACTTC. Using reference TRBV29-1 and TRBJ2-5 for the parts outside the CDR3, the full variable domain is SAVISQKPSRDICQRGTSLTIQCQVDSQVTMMFWYRQQPGQSLTLIATANQGSEATYESGFVIDKFPISRPNLTFSTLTVSNMSPEDSSIYLCSVGQGGETQYFGPGTRLLVL.

This clone occurred a few times. CDR3: CASSLYRGSGQPQHF. The CDR3, as DNA: TGTGCCAGCAGTCTATACAGGGGATCGGGGCAGCCCCAGCATTTT. This rearrangement joins TRBV27 to TRBJ1-5; the match to TRBD1 covers 7 bases. This CDR3 comprises 15 residues. The V and J ends lost 5 bases and 7 bases, in that order; junction bases with no gene match: 11. The germline gives CDR1 MNHEY, CDR2 SMNVEV (reference sequence).

The rearrangement uses TRBV3-1 (or the pseudogene TRBV3-2) and TRBJ1-2; possibly TRBD1 for D (5 bases). The CDR3 has 13 residues. The V gene's germline CDR1 is LGHDT and CDR2 YNNKEL (reference sequence). V lost 1 base and J lost 5, with 8 bases in between. CDR3 sequence: CASSQVAGYGYTF. CDR3 DNA: TGTGCCAGCAGCCAAGTTGCAGGGTATGGCTACACCTTC.

This chain connects TRBV3-1 (or the pseudogene TRBV3-2) to TRBJ2-1, with TRBD2 identical over 10 bases. Germline-derived CDR1 and CDR2 are LGHDT and YNNKEL (reference sequence). The CDR3 loop spans 17 amino acids. The junction had 14 bases not matched to a gene; V was cut back by 5 bases and J by 7 bases. CDR3 sequence: CASSSPTSGYGRNEQFF. DNA of the CDR3: TGTGCCAGCAGCTCTCCGACTAGCGGGTATGGGAGGAATGAGCAGTTCTTC.

This sequence joins TRBV9 and TRBJ1-4; the D is unclear. Germline lookup yields CDR1 SGDLS and CDR2 YYNGEE. The CDR3 totals 16 residues. V gave up 0 bases and J gave up 7 bases, with 16 bases separating them. The CDR3 reads CASSVGGWGSAEKLFF. The DNA for the CDR3 is TGTGCCAGCAGCGTAGGAGGATGGGGATCAGCTGAAAAACTGTTTTTT.

V gene TRBV28 combines with J gene TRBJ2-3; D not certain. The CDR3 spans 14 residues. Trimming took 9 bases from V and 0 from J, leaving 13 bases between them. Germline V gene lookup returns CDR1 MDHEN and CDR2 SYDVKM. CDR3 residues: CASPPGGSTDTQYF. In nucleotides, the CDR3 is TGTGCCAGTCCCCCGGGTGGGAGCACAGATACGCAGTATTTT.

This rearrangement joins TRBV6-6 to TRBJ1-1; TRBD1 might be the D (5 bases). The germline CDR1 and CDR2 sequences are MNHNY and SVGAGI (reference sequence). Trimming left V 4 bases short and J 1 base short, with 7 bases between. The CDR3 is 13 amino acids. CDR3 DNA: TGTGCCAGCAGTTTTCAGGGGAACACTGAAGCTTTCTTT. Its translation: CASSFQGNTEAFF.

This rearrangement joins TRBV6-1 to TRBJ2-7; 7 nucleotides line up with TRBD1. Germline CDR1 reads MNHNS; CDR2 reads SASEGT. With V trimmed by 1 base and J by 3 bases, 6 bases remained unmatched. CDR3 length equals 15 residues. The CDR3 protein is CASSEGTGASYEQYF. CDR3 bases: TGTGCCAGCAGTGAAGGGACAGGAGCGAGCTACGAGCAGTACTTC.

This clone was seen many times. This rearrangement joins TRBV28 to TRBJ1-3, with D perhaps TRBD1 (6 bases). Germline values: CDR1 MDHEN, CDR2 SYDVKM. V dropped 6 bases and J dropped 5 bases, with 14 bases sitting between them. This CDR3 is 14 amino acids long. CDR3: CASSLRQARNTIYF. The CDR3 DNA is TGTGCCAGCAGCCTGAGACAGGCCCGAAACACCATATATTTT.

The chain employs TRBV5-6 and TRBJ1-2; tentative D call: TRBD1 (5 bases). Per germline, CDR1 SGHDT and CDR2 YYEEEE. This CDR3 has 15 amino acids. Trimming took 4 bases from V and 4 from J, leaving 17 bases between them. Here the CDR3 reads CASSGGWRTVYGYTF. The CDR3 DNA sequence: TGTGCCAGCAGCGGGGGTTGGAGGACCGTCTATGGCTACACCTTC. Using reference TRBV5-6 and TRBJ1-2 for the parts outside the CDR3, the full variable domain is DAGVTQSPTHLIKTRGQQVTLRCSPKSGHDTVSWYQQALGQGPQFIFQYYEEEERQRGNFPDRFSGHQFPNYSSELNVNALLLGDSALYLCASSGGWRTVYGYTFGSGTRLTVV.

This chain links TRBV6-1 with TRBJ1-5; no clear D gene. CDR1 MNHNS and CDR2 SASEGT come from the germline V gene. V was cut by 2 bases and J by 6 bases, with 14 bases left in between. This CDR3 contains 15 residues. DNA of the CDR3: TGTGCCAGCAGTGAAAGACCTCAAGCAATTCAGCCCCAGCATTTT. It translates to CASSERPQAIQPQHF.

V gene TRBV7-9 combines with J gene TRBJ2-5, with 7 bases that match TRBD1. This CDR3 has 17 residues. Looked up from germline, CDR1 is SEHNR and CDR2 is FQNEAQ (reference sequence). Trimming cost V 5 bases and J 2 bases; bases outside gene matches: 14. The chain's CDR3 is CASSPLGTGTEQETQYF. Written as DNA, the CDR3 is TGTGCCAGCAGCCCCCTGGGAACCGGGACAGAGCAAGAGACCCAGTACTTC.

This clone was recorded many times. The chain joins TRBV27 to TRBJ2-7; no clear D gene. CDR3 size: 15 residues. V shed 1 base and J shed 0 bases, with 10 bases lying between them. CDR1 is MNHEY, CDR2 SMNVEV, per germline (reference sequence). CDR3 DNA sequence: TGTGCCAGCAGTTTATACGCCTTGAGCTCCTACGAGCAGTACTTC. Translated, it gives CASSLYALSSYEQYF.

The chain uses TRBV3-1 (or the pseudogene TRBV3-2) and TRBJ1-1; 8 bases align to TRBD1. CDR3 length: 15 amino acids. In germline, CDR1 is LGHDT, CDR2 YNNKEL (reference sequence). V was clipped by 4 bases and J by 5 bases; unmatched bases: 9. The CDR3: CASSPEGQGSTEAFF. CDR3 bases: TGTGCCAGCAGCCCGGAAGGACAGGGTTCGACTGAAGCTTTCTTT.

This chain connects TRBV3-1 (or the pseudogene TRBV3-2) to TRBJ2-3, with D perhaps matching TRBD2 (5 bases). V gave up 4 bases and J gave up 3 bases, with 17 bases separating them. Germline CDR1 is LGHDT and CDR2 is YNNKEL (reference sequence). The CDR3 is 16 amino acids. In nucleotides, the CDR3 is TGTGCCAGCAGCCCGCGGCTAGCTGGGGTGACAGATACGCAGTATTTT. As protein: CASSPRLAGVTDTQYF.

The rearrangement joins TRBV5-8 to TRBJ2-7; tentatively, D is TRBD1 (5 bases). The ends were cut back, 2 bases at V and 3 bases at J, with 12 bases in the middle. Germline V lookup: CDR1 SGHTS, CDR2 YDEGEE. There are 14 residues in the CDR3. This chain's CDR3 is CASSFSGSGYEQYF. The CDR3, as DNA: TGTGCCAGCAGCTTCTCAGGGTCGGGCTACGAGCAGTACTTC. Based on the CDR3 plus reference TRBV5-8 and TRBJ2-7, the full variable domain is EAGVTQSPTHLIKTRGQQATLRCSPISGHTSVYWYQQALGLGLQFLLWYDEGEERNRGNFPPRFSGRQFPNYSSELNVNALELEDSALYLCASSFSGSGYEQYFGPGTRLTVT.